The 19 T cell receptor beta chains below all came from one sample that was sequenced in a study of technical replicates of blood from four donors. Using immunoSEQ multiplex PCR, the repertoire was profiled, and TCRdb retains in-frame clones only, with some absent. Of around 76,000 clones listed, 95% to 98% were seen once; the top ten hold approximately 0.2%. The sequencing sample was made of T cells isolated from PBMCs. These receptors all come from a human donor in good health.

This clone was detected only once. The J gene is TRBJ2-2, the V gene TRBV1; TRBD1, the table's D call, lacks a check against the DNA. TRBV1 is marked as a pseudogene. CDR3 length equals 12 residues. CDR3 residues: CTSSQDSRELFF. Written as DNA, the CDR3 is TGCACCAGCAGCCAAGATTCCAGGGAGCTGTTTTTT.

This sequence joins TRBV29-1 and TRBJ1-4; TRBD1 might be the D (6 bases). The CDR3 runs 13 residues. V lost 4 bases to trimming and J lost 8 bases, with 14 bases between them. Per the germline V gene, CDR1 is SQVTM and CDR2 is ANQGSEA. The CDR3 is CSVVQGSQEKLFF. The CDR3 DNA follows: TGCAGCGTTGTACAGGGATCCCAGGAAAAACTGTTTTTT.

The chain joins TRBV19 to TRBJ1-2; 9 nucleotides match TRBD1. The CDR3 contains 18 residues. J was trimmed by 0 bases and V by 4 bases; bases with no gene match: 12. Germline V CDR1 and CDR2: LNHDA, SQIVND (reference sequence). CDR3 coding DNA: TGTGCCAGTAGTACGGGACAGGGATTGGATTTTGCTAACTATGGCTACACCTTC. Its protein is CASSTGQGLDFANYGYTF.

V gene TRBV19 combines with J gene TRBJ1-5; D perhaps matches TRBD1 (5 bases). Germline V CDR1 and CDR2: LNHDA, SQIVND (reference sequence). This CDR3 has 13 residues. V was shortened by 5 bases and J by 7 bases, with 12 bases between the two germline ends. CDR3 nucleotides: TGTGCCAGTAGTGCGGAGGGGAGGCAGCCCCAGCATTTT. The encoded protein is CASSAEGRQPQHF.

V usage is TRBV4-1 and J usage is TRBJ2-7, with 7 bases fitting TRBD2. The CDR3 is 15 amino acids. Trimming cost V 1 base and J 7 bases; bases outside gene matches: 10. CDR1 and CDR2 from the germline V gene are MGHRA and YSYEKL. The CDR3 loop reads CASSQVWTHGGEQYF. The CDR3 DNA sequence: TGCGCCAGCAGCCAAGTGTGGACTCACGGGGGGGAGCAGTACTTC.

The CDR3 sequence is CASSPGTGDNEKLFF. The CDR3 DNA is TGTGCCAGCTCACCAGGGACAGGGGATAATGAAAAACTGTTTTTT. The chain combines TRBV18 with TRBJ1-4, with 10 bases fitting TRBD1. J gave up 4 bases and V 2 bases, and 1 base lay outside the gene matches. CDR1 is KGHSH and CDR2 is LQKENI in the germline V gene. There are 15 residues in the CDR3.

This chain connects TRBV28 to TRBJ1-4; tentative D call: TRBD1 (6 bases). Germline V lookup: CDR1 MDHEN, CDR2 SYDVKM. The CDR3 loop spans 15 amino acids. V was cut by 6 bases and J by 7 bases, with 18 bases left in between. Here the CDR3 DNA reads TGTGCCAGCAGGGCCTCGGGGGGGCAGGTTGAAAAACTGTTTTTT. Residues: CASRASGGQVEKLFF. Drawing the rest from reference TRBV28 and TRBJ1-4, the complete variable domain is DVKVTQSSRYLVKRTGEKVFLECVQDMDHENMFWYRQDPGLGLRLIYFSYDVKMKEKGDIPEGYSVSREKKERFSLILESASTNQTSMYLCASRASGGQVEKLFFGSGTQLSVL.

The rearrangement uses TRBV19 and TRBJ2-5; 9 bases fit TRBD2. With 10 bases clipped from V and 3 bases from J, the junction kept 6 bases outside the gene matches. The CDR3 has 13 residues. Germline V gene sequence: CDR1 LNHDA, CDR2 SQIVND (reference sequence). CDR3 DNA: TGTGCCACCCCCGGGACTAGCAAAGAGACCCAGTACTTC. Its protein is CATPGTSKETQYF. Complete variable domain (other parts from reference TRBV19 and TRBJ2-5): DGGITQSPKYLFRKEGQNVTLSCEQNLNHDAMYWYRQDPGQGLRLIYYSQIVNDFQKGDIAEGYSVSREKKESFPLTVTSAQKNPTAFYLCATPGTSKETQYFGPGTRLLVL.

CDR3 nucleotide sequence: TGTGCCAGACCCTTCAGTGAAGCTTTCTTT. Its translation: CARPFSEAFF. V and J are TRBV6-4 and TRBJ1-1; D remains ambiguous. The CDR3 consists of 10 residues. CDR1 and CDR2 (germline): MRHNA, SNTAGT. V gave up 9 bases and J gave up 7 bases, with 9 bases separating them.

V and J are TRBV4-3 and TRBJ2-3; 12 positions agree with TRBD2. J gave up 5 bases and V 1 base, and 4 bases lay outside the gene matches. This CDR3 region has 16 residues. Germline V gene data show CDR1 as LGHNA and CDR2 as YSLEER. CDR3 amino acids: CASSQVGLAGRDTQYF. The CDR3 nucleotides read TGCGCCAGCAGCCAAGTGGGACTAGCGGGCCGAGATACGCAGTATTTT.

The chain uses TRBV5-6 and TRBJ2-2; D unclear. Germline V gives CDR1 SGHDT, CDR2 YYEEEE. This CDR3 is built from 18 residues. V shed 4 bases and J shed 3 bases, with 22 bases lying between them. The CDR3 loop reads CASSPSGLISTDTGELFF. CDR3 nucleotide sequence: TGTGCCAGCAGCCCATCAGGTCTTATCTCCACCGACACCGGGGAGCTGTTTTTT.

The sample holds one count of this clone. The chain joins TRBV2 to TRBJ2-6; a weak D match, TRBD1 (5 bases). CDR1 is SNHLY and CDR2 is FYNNEI in the germline V gene. The CDR3 spans 19 residues. V lost 1 base and J lost 1, with 17 bases in between. CDR3 nucleotides: TGTGCCAGCAGTGAAGAACGGGCAGGGCCGACTTCTGGGGCCAACGTCCTGACTTTC. It translates to CASSEERAGPTSGANVLTF.

This clone has just one count. The V and J genes are TRBV15 and TRBJ1-5; the match to TRBD1 covers 7 bases. The CDR3 has 14 amino acids. The ends lost 4 bases at V and 6 bases at J; junction bases unmatched: 6. Looked up from germline, CDR1 is LNHNV and CDR2 is YYDKDF (reference sequence). CDR3 in DNA: TGTGCCACCAGCACTACAGGGGAGAGTCAGCCCCAGCATTTT. This codes for CATSTTGESQPQHF.

The chain has TRBV4-1 and TRBJ1-1, with D perhaps matching TRBD1 (6 bases). V was trimmed by 4 bases and J by 5 bases, leaving 14 bases between them. The CDR3 runs 14 residues. Germline V gives CDR1 MGHRA, CDR2 YSYEKL. This chain's CDR3 is CASSPHLTGTEAFF. In nucleotides, the CDR3 is TGCGCCAGCAGCCCCCATCTGACAGGAACTGAAGCTTTCTTT.

J is TRBJ1-5 and V is TRBV6-6, with 9 bases matching TRBD1. Germline CDR1 and CDR2: MNHNY and SVGAGI (reference sequence). Trimming cost V 3 bases and J 8 bases; bases outside gene matches: 11. CDR3 size: 16 residues. The CDR3 protein is CASSYPPGQGSKPQHF. In DNA, the CDR3 is TGTGCCAGCAGTTATCCACCGGGACAGGGAAGTAAGCCCCAGCATTTT.

The V gene is TRBV7-3, the J gene TRBJ2-2; possibly TRBD1 for D (6 bases). The V end lost 4 bases, the J end lost 7 bases, and 10 bases lay between the germline ends. Germline V CDR1 and CDR2: SGHTA, FQGTGA. The CDR3 sequence is 13 residues long. CDR3 sequence (DNA): TGTGCCAGCAGCTCTACAGGGAACGGGGAGCTGTTTTTT. Its protein is CASSSTGNGELFF.

The rearrangement joins TRBV27 to TRBJ2-7, with D possibly matching TRBD2 (5 bases). Germline CDR1 is MNHEY and CDR2 is SMNVEV (reference sequence). This CDR3 has 13 amino acids. V was shortened by 3 bases and J by 6 bases, with 12 bases between the two germline ends. The CDR3 sequence is CASSFQASSEQYF. CDR3 sequence (DNA): TGTGCCAGCAGTTTTCAGGCTAGCTCCGAGCAGTACTTC.

J is TRBJ1-5 and V is TRBV2, with D hard to call. This CDR3 region has 13 residues. Trimming took 6 bases from V and 2 from J, leaving 8 bases between them. The V gene's germline CDR1 is SNHLY and CDR2 FYNNEI. CDR3 bases: TGTGCCAGCAGCGGGGTCGGCAATCAGCCCCAGCATTTT. Translating gives CASSGVGNQPQHF.

The J gene is TRBJ1-5, the V gene TRBV7-8; 12 bases are shared with TRBD1. Germline CDR1 reads SGHVS; CDR2 reads FQNEAQ. The CDR3 runs 15 residues. Losses at the gene ends were 3 bases for V and 7 bases for J; bases not matched to a gene: 4. CDR3 sequence: CASSLGQGAWQPQHF. DNA for the CDR3: TGTGCCAGCAGCTTGGGACAGGGGGCTTGGCAGCCCCAGCATTTT.